This passage covers 3 T cell receptor beta chains from one sample sequenced in a study of T cell responses to AZD1222 COVID-19 vaccine. Generated by immunoSEQ multiplex PCR, the TCRdb table keeps only in-frame clones and is missing some. This repertoire shows 100,000 to 150,000 clones, more than 75% found once; its top ten account for around 7.7%. This sample comprised peripheral blood, obtained on day 0 of AZD1222 vaccination. These receptor sequences come from an adult in good health.

This chain joins TRBV27 and TRBJ2-5; the D gene is possibly TRBD2 (6 bases). The CDR3 is 18 amino acids. Germline V lookup: CDR1 MNHEY, CDR2 SMNVEV (reference sequence). The germline V and J ends were trimmed by 1 base and 9 bases, with 27 bases remaining between them. The CDR3 here is CASSLFPRGRADRLSQYF. The CDR3, as DNA: TGTGCCAGCAGTTTATTCCCGCGGGGTAGAGCCGACAGATTGTCCCAGTACTTC.

This clone was picked up one time. The gene calls are TRBV10-3 and TRBJ2-7; D not certain. Germline V gene lookup returns CDR1 ENHRY and CDR2 SYGVKD. Deletions cut 2 bases from V and 2 bases from J, with 13 bases between. The CDR3 is 15 residues long. Here the CDR3 DNA reads TGTGCCATCAGTGAGCCGACTCGTACCGCCTACGAGCAGTACTTC. It is translated as CAISEPTRTAYEQYF.

The chain couples TRBV5-4 to TRBJ2-7; a weak D match, TRBD1 (5 bases). V was clipped by 2 bases and J by 2 bases, with 14 bases between them. In germline, CDR1 is SGHNT, CDR2 YYREEE (reference sequence). The CDR3 contains 15 residues. The CDR3 sequence: CASSLLQGATYEQYF. The DNA for the CDR3 is TGTGCCAGCAGCTTACTCCAAGGGGCGACCTACGAGCAGTACTTC.